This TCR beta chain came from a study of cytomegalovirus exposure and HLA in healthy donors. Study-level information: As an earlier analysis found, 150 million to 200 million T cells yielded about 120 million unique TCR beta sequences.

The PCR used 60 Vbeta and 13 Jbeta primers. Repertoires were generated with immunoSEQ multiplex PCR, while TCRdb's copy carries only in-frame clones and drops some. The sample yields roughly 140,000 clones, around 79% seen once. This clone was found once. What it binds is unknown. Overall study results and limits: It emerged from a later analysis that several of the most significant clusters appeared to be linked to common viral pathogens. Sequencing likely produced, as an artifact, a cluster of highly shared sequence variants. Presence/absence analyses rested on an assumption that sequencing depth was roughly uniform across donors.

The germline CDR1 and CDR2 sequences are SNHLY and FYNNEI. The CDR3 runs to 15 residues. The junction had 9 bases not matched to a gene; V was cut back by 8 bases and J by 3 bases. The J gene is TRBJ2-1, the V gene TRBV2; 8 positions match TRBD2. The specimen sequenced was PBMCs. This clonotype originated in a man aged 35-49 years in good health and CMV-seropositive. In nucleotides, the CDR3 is TGTGCCAGCCGGAGGGAAAGCGGGGGCTACAATGAGCAGTTCTTC. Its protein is CASRRESGGYNEQFF.